This T cell receptor beta chain was recovered during a study of blood T cell repertoires in COVID-19. This clone was counted a few times. Here immunoSEQ multiplex PCR was the method, and the copy in TCRdb shows in-frame clones only, minus some. The data show roughly 150,000 clones, around 83% seen once. Germline V lookup: CDR1 LGHDT, CDR2 YNNKEL (reference sequence). V lost 1 base to trimming and J lost 5 bases, with 12 bases between them. This CDR3 spans 14 amino acids. The sample consisted of peripheral blood. This rearrangement joins TRBV3-1 (or the pseudogene TRBV3-2) to TRBJ2-7; D is unresolved. The TCR originated in a woman aged 45-65 years in a cohort sampled during active or convalescent COVID-19. CDR3 sequence: CASSQGVSGNEQYF. As DNA, the CDR3 is TGTGCCAGCAGCCAAGGCGTTTCAGGTAACGAGCAGTACTTC.